Listed below are T cell receptor beta chains from one sample, sequenced in a study of OX40 agonist ivuxolimab in advanced cancers. Measured with immunoSEQ multiplex PCR; TCRdb has only the in-frame clones, and not every one. The table shows some 130,000 clones, with about nine tenths occurring only once. Sequenced here: CD4+ or CD8+ T cells sorted from blood, sampled in a trial of the OX40 agonist ivuxolimab. The receptors here all came from an adult with an advanced solid tumor such as melanoma, head and neck, liver or kidney cancer. Both conserved end residues are part of each CDR3. A D gene is named only where the DNA matches it firmly. Clone size is given for some rows only: seen once, a few or many times, or a class if the clone is expanded.

J	size	V	D	length	CDR3	DNA
TRBJ2-3	-	TRBV11-2	-	14	CASSPGQSTDTQYF	TGTGCCAGCAGCCCAGGACAGAGCACAGATACGCAGTATTTT
TRBJ2-3	-	TRBV9	TRBD2	17	CASSVAGTSGRRDTQYF	TGTGCCAGCAGCGTAGCCGGGACTAGCGGGAGGAGAGATACGCAGTATTTT
TRBJ1-6	-	TRBV7-9	-	13	CASSLQDNSPLHF	TGTGCCAGCAGCTTACAGGATAATTCACCCCTCCACTTT
TRBJ2-1	-	TRBV5-1	-	13	CASNYGRDGEQFF	TGCGCCAGCAATTACGGAAGGGACGGGGAGCAGTTCTTC
TRBJ1-5	-	TRBV19	-	13	CASSISGNQPQHF	TGTGCCAGTAGTATCTCCGGGAATCAGCCCCAGCATTTT
TRBJ1-1	-	TRBV28	-	14	CASLMAVPLGEAFF	TGTGCCAGCCTAATGGCAGTTCCCTTGGGTGAAGCTTTCTTT
TRBJ2-3	-	TRBV6-6	-	16	CASSYVVGRGTDTQYF	TGTGCCAGCAGTTATGTAGTAGGGCGTGGCACAGATACGCAGTATTTT
TRBJ1-1	-	TRBV7-3	-	11	CASSLITEAFF	TGTGCCAGCAGCTTAATCACTGAAGCTTTCTTT
TRBJ1-1	once	TRBV7-3	TRBD1	13	CASSLGQRSEAFF	TGTGCCAGCAGCCTGGGACAGAGGAGTGAAGCTTTCTTT
TRBJ2-7	-	TRBV5-1	-	13	CASSLGQPPRQYF	TGCGCCAGCAGCTTGGGGCAGCCACCGCGACAGTACTTC
TRBJ2-2	-	TRBV9	-	15	CASSVGTPNTGELFF	TGTGCCAGCAGCGTCGGGACGCCGAACACCGGGGAGCTGTTTTTT
TRBJ2-2	-	TRBV11-2	TRBD1	14	CASSPQGHTGELFF	TGTGCCAGCAGCCCACAGGGGCACACCGGGGAGCTGTTTTTT
TRBJ1-4	-	TRBV27	TRBD1	15	CASMESRGPGGKLFF	TGTGCCAGCATGGAAAGCAGGGGGCCGGGGGGAAAACTGTTTTTT
TRBJ2-4	few	TRBV27	TRBD1	15	CASTDRDQAKNIQYF	TGTGCCAGCACAGACAGGGACCAAGCCAAAAACATTCAGTACTTC
TRBJ2-3	-	TRBV15	-	16	CATSRDRSGGTDTQYF	TGTGCCACCAGCAGAGATAGGAGCGGAGGCACAGATACGCAGTATTTT
TRBJ2-3	-	TRBV2	TRBD2	15	CASSDSGASTDTQYF	TGTGCCAGCAGTGATAGCGGGGCTAGCACAGATACGCAGTATTTT
TRBJ2-7	-	TRBV7-8	TRBD1	15	CASSYRQGYLHEQYF	TGTGCCAGCAGCTACCGACAGGGGTACCTCCACGAGCAGTACTTC
TRBJ2-3	-	TRBV9	TRBD1	15	CASSAWTGAPDTQYF	TGTGCCAGCAGCGCCTGGACAGGGGCCCCGGATACGCAGTATTTT
TRBJ2-1	-	TRBV7-2	-	12	CASSFSGNEQFF	TGTGCCAGCAGTTTTAGCGGAAATGAGCAGTTCTTC
TRBJ2-1	-	TRBV19	-	14	CASSIFLDSGEQFF	TGTGCCAGTAGTATCTTCCTAGATAGTGGTGAGCAGTTCTTC
TRBJ1-1	few	TRBV6-4	-	13	CASSDSGTSEAFF	TGTGCCAGCAGTGACTCTGGGACATCAGAAGCTTTCTTT
TRBJ2-7	-	TRBV18	-	15	CASSPAGTSTYEQYF	TGTGCCAGCTCACCGGCCGGGACCTCCACTTACGAGCAGTACTTC
TRBJ2-1	-	TRBV10-1	-	16	CASSERELDSYNEQFF	TGCGCCAGCAGTGAACGGGAACTAGACTCCTACAATGAGCAGTTCTTC
TRBJ1-4	-	TRBV28	-	18	CASEGPQGRTSTNEKLFF	TGTGCCAGCGAGGGACCCCAAGGACGGACTTCAACTAATGAAAAACTGTTTTTT
TRBJ2-7	-	TRBV19	-	13	CASSHLRGNEQYF	TGTGCCAGTAGCCATTTAAGGGGGAACGAGCAGTACTTC
TRBJ1-1	-	TRBV9	-	15	CASSPSLSPGTEAFF	TGTGCCAGCAGCCCAAGCCTAAGCCCGGGCACTGAAGCTTTCTTT
TRBJ2-3	-	TRBV10-2	TRBD2	15	CASAGLADYTDTQYF	TGCGCCAGCGCGGGACTAGCGGATTACACAGATACGCAGTATTTT
TRBJ2-7	once	TRBV6-1	TRBD2	16	CASSEKGTSGSYEQYF	TGTGCCAGCAGTGAAAAGGGGACTAGCGGATCCTACGAGCAGTACTTC
TRBJ2-7	-	TRBV28	-	17	CASSLTSSLADSYEQYF	TGTGCCAGCAGTTTAACCAGTTCGCTAGCTGACTCCTACGAGCAGTACTTC
TRBJ1-1	-	TRBV9	TRBD1	17	CASSGGQGAPMNTEAFF	TGTGCCAGCAGCGGGGGACAGGGGGCTCCCATGAACACTGAAGCTTTCTTT
TRBJ2-1	few	TRBV9	TRBD1	15	CASSVAGTGDNEQFF	TGTGCCAGCAGCGTAGCTGGGACAGGGGACAATGAGCAGTTCTTC
TRBJ2-3	-	TRBV28	TRBD1	14	CASTIGQGTDTQYF	TGTGCCAGCACTATCGGACAGGGAACAGATACGCAGTATTTT
TRBJ2-1	-	TRBV5-1	-	15	CASSHDVISYNEQFF	TGCGCCAGCAGCCACGACGTAATCTCCTACAATGAGCAGTTCTTC
TRBJ1-1	-	TRBV6-1	TRBD1	14	CASRAGTENTEAFF	TGTGCCAGCAGAGCCGGGACAGAGAACACTGAAGCTTTCTTT
TRBJ2-1	-	TRBV15	TRBD1	14	CATSTGTGDNEQFF	TGTGCCACCAGCACTGGGACAGGGGACAATGAGCAGTTCTTC
TRBJ2-7	-	TRBV29-1	-	13	CSVDFPPTYEQYF	TGCAGCGTTGATTTTCCACCGACCTACGAGCAGTACTTC
TRBJ1-1	once	TRBV29-1	-	12	CSGARANTEAFF	TGCAGCGGCGCCCGGGCCAACACTGAAGCTTTCTTT
TRBJ2-7	once	TRBV18	-	15	CASSLPGQEGYEQYF	TGTGCCAGCTCGTTGCCGGGACAAGAGGGCTACGAGCAGTACTTC
TRBJ2-7	few	TRBV5-8	-	13	CASSLAGTYEQYF	TGTGCCAGCAGCTTGGCAGGGACCTACGAGCAGTACTTC